Listed here are 10 T cell receptor beta chains from one sample, sequenced in a study of T cell responses to AZD1222 COVID-19 vaccine. The table came from immunoSEQ multiplex PCR; TCRdb's copy has only in-frame clones and leaves some out. The sample shows 140,000 to 150,000 clones, approximately 85% of them seen only once. The sample here was peripheral blood, taken on day 0 of MenACWY control vaccination. Source of these receptors: an adult in good health.

V gene TRBV12-3 or TRBV12-4 combines with J gene TRBJ1-1; D remains ambiguous. V was clipped by 7 bases and J by 0 bases, with 9 bases between them. This CDR3 has 13 residues. CDR3 amino acids: CASKRNMNTEAFF. In nucleotides, the CDR3 is TGTGCCAGCAAGCGCAACATGAACACTGAAGCTTTCTTT.

The chain employs TRBV18 and TRBJ1-1; D gene uncertain. CDR3 length equals 12 residues. Deletions cut 1 base from V and 7 bases from J, with 7 bases between. From germline, CDR1 is KGHSH and CDR2 LQKENI. The CDR3 sequence is CASSPQGREAFF. CDR3 nucleotide sequence: TGTGCCAGCTCACCACAGGGCCGTGAAGCTTTCTTT.

In its sample, this clone was seen once. The chain combines TRBV19 with TRBJ1-1; weak D call: TRBD1 (6 bases). Per the germline V gene, CDR1 is LNHDA and CDR2 is SQIVND (reference sequence). Trimming removed 6 bases at V and 2 bases at J, with 10 bases between. The CDR3 length is 13 residues. For the CDR3, the DNA is TGTGCCAGTAGATCACAGGGAAACACTGAAGCTTTCTTT. This gives the protein CASRSQGNTEAFF. Combining the CDR3 with reference TRBV19 and TRBJ1-1 gives the whole variable domain DGGITQSPKYLFRKEGQNVTLSCEQNLNHDAMYWYRQDPGQGLRLIYYSQIVNDFQKGDIAEGYSVSREKKESFPLTVTSAQKNPTAFYLCASRSQGNTEAFFGQGTRLTVV.

The chain recombines TRBV6-1 with TRBJ2-7; D perhaps matches TRBD1 (5 bases). CDR1 is MNHNS and CDR2 is SASEGT in the germline V gene. V lost 2 bases, J lost 4 bases, and 12 bases lay in between. This CDR3 is built from 14 residues. CDR3 residues: CASSEQGTFYEQYF. CDR3 nucleotide sequence: TGTGCCAGCAGTGAACAGGGTACGTTTTACGAGCAGTACTTC.

The V call is TRBV6-4, the J call TRBJ2-2; TRBD2 matches at 7 bases. Germline assignment: CDR1 MRHNA and CDR2 SNTAGT. The J segment lost 0 bases and the V segment lost 4 bases, leaving 11 bases of the junction unmatched. This CDR3 is built from 18 residues. The DNA for the CDR3 is TGTGCCAGCAGTGCCCTCCCGGGGGGACGGACGAACACCGGGGAGCTGTTTTTT. Its translation: CASSALPGGRTNTGELFF.

This clone was seen once. The gene calls are TRBV9 and TRBJ1-2, with 10 bases aligning to TRBD1. This CDR3 region has 14 residues. Germline-derived CDR1 and CDR2 are SGDLS and YYNGEE. After removal of 3 bases from V and 6 bases from J, the junction contained 5 bases not matched to a gene. CDR3 loop: CASSDDGTGDGYTF. The CDR3, as DNA: TGTGCCAGCAGCGACGACGGGACAGGGGATGGCTACACCTTC.

V gene TRBV10-2 combines with J gene TRBJ1-2, with D tentatively TRBD1 (6 bases). Germline V CDR1 and CDR2: WSHSY, SAAADI. CDR3 length: 12 amino acids. Trimming removed 7 bases at V and 4 bases at J, with 10 bases between. The CDR3 loop reads CASTGVGYGYTF. CDR3 nucleotide sequence: TGCGCCAGCACAGGGGTCGGCTATGGCTACACCTTC.

In DNA, the CDR3 is TGCGCCAGCAGCTGGGGGACACGACCGAGGTCACCCCTCCACTTT. Protein product: CASSWGTRPRSPLHF. The J gene is TRBJ1-6, the V gene TRBV5-1, with D possibly TRBD1 on 6 matching bases. The CDR3 is 15 residues long. CDR1 is SGHRS, CDR2 YFSETQ, per germline. The V gene lost 3 bases and the J gene lost 10 bases, with 17 bases spanning the gap.

This sequence joins TRBV5-4 and TRBJ2-3; 8 bases are shared with TRBD2. CDR3 length equals 14 residues. J was trimmed by 2 bases and V by 4 bases; bases with no gene match: 3. CDR1 and CDR2 from the germline V gene are SGHNT and YYREEE (reference sequence). The CDR3 sequence is CASSPGGATDTQYF. DNA of the CDR3: TGTGCCAGCAGCCCCGGGGGGGCCACAGATACGCAGTATTTT.

The J gene is TRBJ1-1, the V gene TRBV18; D is possibly TRBD1 (5 bases). Germline CDR1 reads KGHSH; CDR2 reads LQKENI. Trimming took off 2 bases at V and 5 bases at J, with 21 bases between the two ends. This CDR3 region has 17 residues. CDR3 DNA: TGTGCCAGCTCACCATCCCGCAGTGTGGGGGTAAAGACTGAAGCTTTCTTT. This sequence encodes CASSPSRSVGVKTEAFF.